The T cell receptor beta chain described here comes from a study of response to subunit inactivated influenza vaccine. With respect to this clonotype: The antigen is unknown.

TCRdb redid the calling of the RT-PCR reads with MiXCR, one entry per CDR3 protein. The repertoire holds 860,000 or so distinct CDR3 sequences, less than 25% seen once, with 10% in the top ten. Germline CDR1 reads MNHNS; CDR2 reads SASEGT. V was pared by 7 bases and J by 2 bases, with 14 bases between. The CDR3 runs 15 residues. Study-level results: Few additional T cells are recruited per seasonal influenza vaccination, authors suggested.

This TCR derives from a man aged 50 to 59 who received an inactivated influenza vaccine. V is TRBV6-1 and J is TRBJ2-2; no clear D. This specimen was PBMCs from blood, taken less than 6 days after vaccination. The CDR3 DNA is TGTGCCAGCAAAAGATTTGCCAGAAACACCGGGGAGCTGTTTTTT. Translated, it gives CASKRFARNTGELFF.